This is a list of T cell receptor beta chains from one sample in a study of blood T cells in healthy people across ages. TCRdb itself ran the 5' RACE reads through MiXCR, one entry per CDR3 protein. The table records roughly 500,000 distinct CDR3 sequences, 24% of them present only once. The same data also contributed to another study, on T cells of mothers and their children.

Sequenced: blood. The receptors were sampled from a boy between 10 and 17 years old in good health. CDR3s include the opening cysteine and the closing phenylalanine or tryptophan. A D gene is named only where the DNA matches it firmly. The size of a clone is reported for some rows only, either as once, few or many, or as a class for expanded clones.

TGTGCCAGCAAAACAGGGCACACTGAAGCTTTCTTT	CASKTGHTEAFF	few	.	12	TRBV12-3/TRBV12-4	TRBJ1-1
TGTGCCAGCCGGGACTCGGATAAGATCTACAATGAGCAGTTCTTC	CASRDSDKIYNEQFF	few	.	15	TRBV2	TRBJ2-1
TGCAGTGCTAGTAATCAGGGGAATGAGCAGTTCTTC	CSASNQGNEQFF	few	.	12	TRBV20-1	TRBJ2-1
TGCAGTGCTAGAGATGCCCTGCTAGCCAAAAACATTCAGTACTTC	CSARDALLAKNIQYF	.	.	15	TRBV20-1	TRBJ2-4
TGTGCCAGCCAGGGGGGACGGTGGTACCAAGAGACCCAGTACTTC	CASQGGRWYQETQYF	once	.	15	TRBV25-1	TRBJ2-5
TGTGCCATACGGGCTAGCGGGATCAGGGATACGCAGTATTTT	CAIRASGIRDTQYF	few	TRBD2	14	TRBV10-3	TRBJ2-3
TGTGCCAGCAGCCCTCCCGGGCCTTCCTACGAGCAGTACTTC	CASSPPGPSYEQYF	few	.	14	TRBV7-8	TRBJ2-7
TGTGCCAGCAGCAAGGGGCCGGGACTAGCGGGAGTCCGCACAGATACGCAGTATTTT	CASSKGPGLAGVRTDTQYF	.	TRBD2	19	TRBV7-9	TRBJ2-3
TGTGCCAGCAGTGCCTTCATAGGGACGGATAGCAATCAGCCCCAGCATTTT	CASSAFIGTDSNQPQHF	.	.	17	TRBV6-1	TRBJ1-5
TGTGCCTGGAGTGTCGTTAGGGGGGGAGAGACCCAGTACTTC	CAWSVVRGGETQYF	few	.	14	TRBV30	TRBJ2-5
TGCAGTGCCACCCCCCTAGCGGGGGATAATGAGCAGTTCTTC	CSATPLAGDNEQFF	.	TRBD2	14	TRBV20-1	TRBJ2-1
TGTGCCAGCAGCTCTTCCGGGGAAGGGGACAGGCCATATGGCTACACCTTC	CASSSSGEGDRPYGYTF	.	TRBD1	17	TRBV9	TRBJ1-2
TGCGCCAGCAGCCAAGTTTATTCCAGGCCAGCCCAGTTCTTC	CASSQVYSRPAQFF	.	.	14	TRBV4-3	TRBJ2-1
TGTGCCACCAGGACAGGCCCAAACAATGAGCAGTTCTTC	CATRTGPNNEQFF	.	TRBD1	13	TRBV7-2	TRBJ2-1
TGTGCCAGCAGAGAGGGGTCTAGCGGGAGCCTCATAGGCGGGGAGCTGTTTTTT	CASREGSSGSLIGGELFF	few	TRBD2	18	TRBV9	TRBJ2-2
TGTGCCAGCAGCCGTCAGCGGGAGAGGGGCCCGGGGACCCAGTACTTC	CASSRQRERGPGTQYF	few	TRBD2	16	TRBV5-4	TRBJ2-5
TGTGCCAGCAGCCCGCCCCCACAGGGACGAAACACCATATATTTT	CASSPPPQGRNTIYF	.	.	15	TRBV11-2	TRBJ1-3
TGTGCCAGCAGCTACCAGGGGGCGACGAATGAGCAGTTCTTC	CASSYQGATNEQFF	few	TRBD1	14	TRBV6-2/TRBV6-3	TRBJ2-1
TGTGCCAGCAGCTTGCCCGGGACGGGCGCTTCCTTT	CASSLPGTGASF	few	.	12	TRBV5-6	TRBJ1-1
TGCGCCAGCAGCCAAGAGACCCTTCTAGCTAACTATGGCTACACCTTC	CASSQETLLANYGYTF	few	.	16	TRBV4-3	TRBJ1-2
TGTGCCAGCAGTGACTCAGGGAACTATGGCTACACCTTC	CASSDSGNYGYTF	many	.	13	TRBV6-4	TRBJ1-2
TGTGCCAGCAGCTTTTTAGACTCATGGTCCTTGAACACTGAAGCTTTCTTT	CASSFLDSWSLNTEAFF	few	.	17	TRBV7-2	TRBJ1-1
TGTGCCAGCAGTTATTCCCCTTCGGACCGCTACACAGATACGCAGTATTTT	CASSYSPSDRYTDTQYF	.	.	17	TRBV6-2/TRBV6-3	TRBJ2-3
TGCGCCAGCAGCTTGGCCGTGTCTAACCAAAACCAAGAGACCCAGTACTTC	CASSLAVSNQNQETQYF	many	.	17	TRBV5-1	TRBJ2-5
TGCGCCAGCAGCCAAGAGGGGGGACACACAGATACGCAGTATTTT	CASSQEGGHTDTQYF	.	.	15	TRBV4-1	TRBJ2-3
TGTGCCAGCAGTTTACCGGCTCGTCAAGAGACCCAGTACTTC	CASSLPARQETQYF	.	.	14	TRBV28	TRBJ2-5
TGTGCCAGCAGTGGGCTACTAGCGAACCAAGAGACCCAGTACTTC	CASSGLLANQETQYF	.	TRBD2	15	TRBV6-2/TRBV6-3	TRBJ2-5
TGTGCCAGCAGCTTAGCCAACAGCGGGAGGGCCTACGAGCAGTACTTC	CASSLANSGRAYEQYF	many	TRBD2	16	TRBV11-1	TRBJ2-7
TGTGCCAGCAGTGTCCTGGGTAGCGGGAGTCCCTACGAGCAGTACTTC	CASSVLGSGSPYEQYF	few	TRBD2	16	TRBV28	TRBJ2-7
TGCAGTGCTAGACGGGCGAGTACTCCGGAGACCCAGTACTTC	CSARRASTPETQYF	few	.	14	TRBV20-1	TRBJ2-5
TGCGCCAGCAGCTTAAGCGGGGTCGGCTACGAGCAGTACTTC	CASSLSGVGYEQYF	.	TRBD2	14	TRBV5-1	TRBJ2-7
TGTGCCTCCTTAGGGCCCGCCCGGTCCTACAATGAGCAGTTCTTC	CASLGPARSYNEQFF	.	.	15	TRBV7-9	TRBJ2-1
TGTGCCAGCAGTTCTCCCGGGAGGCGGTGGTTTACGACCCAGTACTTC	CASSSPGRRWFTTQYF	few	TRBD2	16	TRBV28	TRBJ2-5
TGTGCCACCAGTGATTACACAGGGGGCGCGAACACCGGGGAGCTGTTTTTT	CATSDYTGGANTGELFF	.	TRBD1	17	TRBV24-1	TRBJ2-2
TGTGCCAGCAGTTCCTTACATTCTTCCTATGGCTACACCTTC	CASSSLHSSYGYTF	few	.	14	TRBV6-2/TRBV6-3	TRBJ1-2
TGTGCCAGCAGCTTCACAGGGGAGGAATCACCCCTCCACTTT	CASSFTGEESPLHF	once	TRBD1	14	TRBV7-2	TRBJ1-6
TGCGCCAGCAGCCAAGTTGAGAGATTGAACACTGAAGCTTTCTTT	CASSQVERLNTEAFF	.	.	15	TRBV4-1	TRBJ1-1
TGTGCCATCAGTGAGAGGGGGTTTGCCGAGCAGTACTTC	CAISERGFAEQYF	few	.	13	TRBV10-3	TRBJ2-7
TGTGCCAGCAGCTTAGAGGCGGGACTCTCCTACGAGCAGTACTTC	CASSLEAGLSYEQYF	.	.	15	TRBV7-8	TRBJ2-7
TGTGCCAGCAGTGAAAGCACATACGGGGAGACCCAGTACTTC	CASSESTYGETQYF	few	.	14	TRBV2	TRBJ2-5
TGCAGCGTTACAGGGAATCTGAACACTGAAGCTTTCTTT	CSVTGNLNTEAFF	few	.	13	TRBV29-1	TRBJ1-1
TGTGCCAGCAGGTCTGAGGAGCGAAACAATGAGCAGTTCTTC	CASRSEERNNEQFF	once	.	14	TRBV28	TRBJ2-1
TGTGCCAGCAGCTTAGACAGGGGGCTCTCCTACGAGCAGTACTTC	CASSLDRGLSYEQYF	few	TRBD1	15	TRBV7-8	TRBJ2-7
TGTGCCAGCAATAACAGGGGACGGGAGACCCAGTACTTC	CASNNRGRETQYF	.	TRBD1	13	TRBV28	TRBJ2-5
TGCAGTGCTAGCGAGGGGGGCTACGAGCAGTACTTC	CSASEGGYEQYF	.	.	12	TRBV20-1	TRBJ2-7
TGCAGTCCCTCACAAGCGGGGGGCGGGGTTGAAAAACTGTTTTTT	CSPSQAGGGVEKLFF	.	.	15	TRBV20-1	TRBJ1-4
TGTGCCAGTATGAAGCGTACGGTTTTGCACACTGAAGCTTTCTTT	CASMKRTVLHTEAFF	.	.	15	TRBV6-1	TRBJ1-1
TGTGCCAGCAGCTTACTAGGGGAAGCCCTCCCCGAGCAGTACTTC	CASSLLGEALPEQYF	.	.	15	TRBV7-9	TRBJ2-7
TGTGCCAGCAGACCCCCCGGGGTCGGCAAAAACATTCAGTACTTC	CASRPPGVGKNIQYF	few	.	15	TRBV6-5	TRBJ2-4
TGTGCCAGCAGCTTTAGGGGTTCCGGTGGCTACACCTTC	CASSFRGSGGYTF	.	.	13	TRBV7-3	TRBJ1-2
TGCAGCGTTGGATTTTTAGGGAGGGCCCTTAAAAGTGAGCAGTTCTTC	CSVGFLGRALKSEQFF	.	TRBD2	16	TRBV29-1	TRBJ2-1
TGTGCCAGCAGTTTTCAGGGGCCTATCGGGGAGCTGTTTTTT	CASSFQGPIGELFF	few	.	14	TRBV28	TRBJ2-2